This T cell receptor (beta chain) originates from a study of shared clonotypes between healthy human individuals. Whole-study results and caveats: Naive subsets usually exceeded memory subsets in estimated richness. Sampling covered nothing but blood. Tissue TCR repertoires likely differ from those found in blood. Clonotype sharing among donors was expected to depend on sequencing depth.

Points on this clone: Its antigen is not known.

Measured with immunoSEQ multiplex PCR; TCRdb has only the in-frame clones, and not every one. Counted here are hundreds of thousands of clones, approximately 95% occurring once; the ten biggest clones make up about 0.054%. The CDR3 extends over 14 amino acids. The junction had 7 bases not matched to a gene; V was cut back by 9 bases and J by 6 bases. The germline V gene encodes CDR1 LNHDA and CDR2 SQIVND (reference sequence). CD4+ cells yielded CD45RA+ naive and CD45RA-negative memory subsets. The specimen was naive CD4+ T cells sorted from blood. Stated subset: CD45RA+ positively selected. The chain has TRBV19 and TRBJ2-2, with 10 bases that match TRBD2. The sequence came from a woman aged 25 to 39 in good health. CDR3 DNA: TGTGCCAGACTGAAGCGGGAGGGCGCCGGGGAGCTGTTTTTT. Amino acids: CARLKREGAGELFF.